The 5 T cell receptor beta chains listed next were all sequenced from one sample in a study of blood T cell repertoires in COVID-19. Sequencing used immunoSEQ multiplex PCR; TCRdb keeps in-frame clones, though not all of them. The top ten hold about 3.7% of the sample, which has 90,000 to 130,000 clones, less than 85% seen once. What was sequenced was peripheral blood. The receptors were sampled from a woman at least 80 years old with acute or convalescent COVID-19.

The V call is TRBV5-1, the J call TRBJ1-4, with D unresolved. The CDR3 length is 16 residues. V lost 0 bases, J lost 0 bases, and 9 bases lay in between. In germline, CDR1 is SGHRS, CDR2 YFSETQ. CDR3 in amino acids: CASSLVQRATNEKLFF. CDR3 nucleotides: TGCGCCAGCAGCTTGGTGCAACGCGCAACTAATGAAAAACTGTTTTTT.

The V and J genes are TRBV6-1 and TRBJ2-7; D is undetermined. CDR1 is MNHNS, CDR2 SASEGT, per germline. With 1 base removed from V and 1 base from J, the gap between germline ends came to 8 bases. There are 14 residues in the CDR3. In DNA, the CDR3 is TGTGCCAGCAGTGAAGTCAAGACATCCTACGAGCAGTACTTC. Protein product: CASSEVKTSYEQYF.

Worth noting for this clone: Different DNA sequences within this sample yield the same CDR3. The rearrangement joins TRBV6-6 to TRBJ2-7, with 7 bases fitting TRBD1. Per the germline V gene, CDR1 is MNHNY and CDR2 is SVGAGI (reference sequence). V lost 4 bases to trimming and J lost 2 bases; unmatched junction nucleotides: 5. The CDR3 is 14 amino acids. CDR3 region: CASSFLGGAYEQYF. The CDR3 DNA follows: TGTGCCAGCAGTTTCCTAGGGGGCGCCTACGAGCAGTACTTC.

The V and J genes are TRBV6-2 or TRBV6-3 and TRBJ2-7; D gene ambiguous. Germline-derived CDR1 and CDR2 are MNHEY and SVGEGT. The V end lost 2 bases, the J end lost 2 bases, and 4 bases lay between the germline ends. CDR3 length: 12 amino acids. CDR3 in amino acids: CASSYPTYEQYF. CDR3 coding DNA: TGTGCCAGCAGTTACCCCACCTACGAGCAGTACTTC.

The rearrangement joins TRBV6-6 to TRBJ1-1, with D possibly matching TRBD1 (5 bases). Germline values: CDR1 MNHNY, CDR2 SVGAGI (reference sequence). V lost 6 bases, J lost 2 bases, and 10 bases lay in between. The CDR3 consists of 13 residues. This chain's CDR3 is CASRVGHNTEAFF. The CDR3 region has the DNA TGTGCCAGCAGGGTCGGACACAACACTGAAGCTTTCTTT.